One and the same sample provided the 18 T cell receptor beta chains below, sequenced in a study of CD8+CD57+ T cells in acquired aplastic anemia. CDR3 and TCR beta VDJ profiling relied on a genomic DNA template. TCRdb re-analysed the reads in MiXCR, keeping a single row per CDR3 protein. The sample holds about 150,000 distinct CDR3 sequences; 40% to 45% are singletons and the top ten take more than 7%. The sequencing input was sorted CD4+, CD8+, or CD8+CD57+ T cells (not recorded which) from PBMCs. Every receptor here comes from a human donor in good health, serving as a control.

The table lists this clonotype with many counts. The chain employs TRBV20-1 and TRBJ2-3, with TRBD2 matching over 9 bases. Germline V gene sequence: CDR1 DFQATT, CDR2 SNEGSKA (reference sequence). V was clipped by 3 bases and J by 2 bases; unmatched bases: 6. The CDR3 is made up of 15 amino acids. The CDR3 nucleotides are TGCAGTGCTAGGGCCGCTAGCGGGACCACAGATACGCAGTATTTT. Residues: CSARAASGTTDTQYF.

The chain has TRBV9 and TRBJ2-5; D may be TRBD1 (6 bases). There are 15 residues in the CDR3. Germline lookup yields CDR1 SGDLS and CDR2 YYNGEE. Trimming left V 5 bases short and J 5 bases short, with 19 bases between. CDR3 loop: CASSSLTGPEETQYF. The CDR3 DNA sequence: TGTGCCAGCAGTTCACTCACAGGGCCTGAGGAGACCCAGTACTTC.

The chain joins TRBV7-2 to TRBJ2-7; D not certain. The CDR3 contains 14 residues. V was pared by 5 bases and J by 0 bases, with 11 bases between. Germline lookup yields CDR1 SGHTA and CDR2 FQGNSA. The CDR3 reads CASSAGTGSYEQYV. CDR3 DNA sequence: TGTGCCAGCAGCGCCGGCACGGGCTCCTACGAGCAGTACGTC.

This clonotype was seen at least ten times. The V gene is TRBV18, the J gene TRBJ1-1, with D perhaps TRBD1 (5 bases). V lost 2 bases and J 4 bases, leaving 11 bases between the germline ends. This CDR3 contains 14 residues. CDR1 is KGHSH and CDR2 is LQKENI in the germline V gene. The CDR3 bases are TGTGCCAGCTCACCAGTTGTTGGGGGCACTGAAGCTTTCTTT. Its translation: CASSPVVGGTEAFF.

The chain couples TRBV4-1 to TRBJ2-5, with D maybe TRBD2 (6 bases). The V end lost 1 base, the J end lost 4 bases, and 10 bases lay between the germline ends. CDR1 MGHRA and CDR2 YSYEKL come from the germline V gene. The CDR3 consists of 14 residues. CDR3 residues: CASSQAPAGETQYF. CDR3 bases: TGCGCCAGCAGCCAAGCTCCAGCGGGAGAGACCCAGTACTTC.

This clonotype was seen a single time. This chain connects TRBV2 to TRBJ2-7; 7 positions match TRBD1. Germline V CDR1 and CDR2: SNHLY, FYNNEI. V trimming: 8 bases; J trimming: 0 bases; junction bases outside the gene matches: 4. The CDR3 sequence is 13 residues long. CDR3 sequence: CASGTASSYEQYF. CDR3 nucleotide sequence: TGTGCCAGCGGGACAGCGAGCTCCTACGAGCAGTACTTC. The complete variable domain, with remaining parts taken from reference TRBV2 and TRBJ2-7, reads EPEVTQTPSHQVTQMGQEVILRCVPISNHLYFYWYRQILGQKVEFLVSFYNNEISEKSEIFDDQFSVERPDGSNFTLKIRSTKLEDSAMYFCASGTASSYEQYFGPGTRLTVT.

The chain employs TRBV29-1 and TRBJ2-3, with 10 bases lining up with TRBD2. This CDR3 spans 13 amino acids. The germline gives CDR1 SQVTM, CDR2 ANQGSEA. V shed 6 bases, J shed 5 bases, and the junction held 5 bases outside the gene matches. The DNA of the CDR3 is TGCAGCGTCGTTAGCGGGGGGTTAGATACGCAGTATTTT. Residues: CSVVSGGLDTQYF.

This clonotype was found many times. The V and J genes are TRBV20-1 and TRBJ2-3, with 9 bases matching TRBD2. The CDR3 is made up of 17 amino acids. Germline values: CDR1 DFQATT, CDR2 SNEGSKA (reference sequence). Losses at the gene ends were 0 bases for V and 2 bases for J; bases not matched to a gene: 9. CDR3 sequence: CSARDSGVAGVTDTQYF. The CDR3 nucleotides read TGCAGTGCTAGAGACTCCGGGGTAGCGGGGGTCACAGATACGCAGTATTTT.

This chain links TRBV29-1 with TRBJ2-5; no clear D. V lost 4 bases and J 4 bases, leaving 13 bases between the germline ends. Looked up from germline, CDR1 is SQVTM and CDR2 is ANQGSEA. CDR3 length equals 13 residues. CDR3 amino acids: CSVVWAARETQYF. DNA of the CDR3: TGCAGCGTTGTATGGGCAGCCCGAGAGACCCAGTACTTC.

V usage is TRBV5-1 and J usage is TRBJ1-1; D perhaps matches TRBD1 (5 bases). CDR1 is SGHRS, CDR2 YFSETQ, per germline. This CDR3 is 14 amino acids long. V lost 2 bases, J lost 4 bases, and 12 bases lay in between. The CDR3 reads CASSLVGVGTEAFF. CDR3 bases: TGCGCCAGCAGCTTAGTGGGGGTGGGCACTGAAGCTTTCTTT.

V and J are TRBV15 and TRBJ2-7; no clear D. Trimming took 3 bases from V and 1 from J, leaving 7 bases between them. Germline V CDR1 and CDR2: LNHNV, YYDKDF (reference sequence). The CDR3 has 13 residues. The CDR3 here is CATSRGSSYEQYF. DNA of the CDR3: TGTGCCACCAGCAGGGGCAGTTCCTACGAGCAGTACTTC. Variable domain in full (rest from reference TRBV15 and TRBJ2-7): DAMVIQNPRYQVTQFGKPVTLSCSQTLNHNVMYWYQQKSSQAPKLLFHYYDKDFNNEADTPDNFQSRRPNTSFCFLDIRSPGLGDTAMYLCATSRGSSYEQYFGPGTRLTVT.

Ten or more counts support this clonotype. The V call is TRBV5-1, the J call TRBJ2-3; D assignment may be TRBD1 or TRBD2 (6 bases each). V was shortened by 1 base and J by 6 bases, with 15 bases between the two germline ends. Germline CDR1 and CDR2: SGHRS and YFSETQ. The CDR3 is made up of 15 amino acids. The CDR3 loop reads CASSLMGGMGDTQYF. The CDR3, as DNA: TGCGCCAGCAGCTTGATGGGGGGCATGGGGGATACGCAGTATTTT.

This clonotype was recorded many times. This chain links TRBV6-1 with TRBJ1-1, with D hard to call. V was pared by 4 bases and J by 4 bases, with 13 bases between. Per the germline V gene, CDR1 is MNHNS and CDR2 is SASEGT. This CDR3 comprises 14 residues. The CDR3 loop is CASSGLAGITEAFF. In DNA, the CDR3 is TGTGCCAGCAGTGGTCTTGCCGGGATCACTGAAGCTTTCTTT.

This clonotype is medium-sized by share. This chain joins TRBV29-1 and TRBJ1-2; tentative D call: TRBD1 (5 bases). Germline-derived CDR1 and CDR2 are SQVTM and ANQGSEA. The CDR3 runs to 12 residues. V was cut by 5 bases and J by 9 bases, with 16 bases left in between. The CDR3: CSVLGTGVRYTF. CDR3 nucleotides: TGCAGCGTTCTGGGGACCGGGGTTCGCTACACCTTC.

This clonotype came up many times. This sequence joins TRBV19 and TRBJ2-7; no firm D call. From germline, CDR1 is LNHDA and CDR2 SQIVND (reference sequence). The CDR3 is 15 residues long. Trimming stripped 7 bases from V and 0 bases from J, with 16 bases between. CDR3 DNA: TGTGCCAGTACCCAACGGCTCTCAAGCTCCTACGAGCAGTACTTC. Its translation: CASTQRLSSSYEQYF.

A word on this clonotype: A much larger clonotype is one base distant, so this may be a read error. The rearrangement uses TRBV14 and TRBJ1-1; D is unresolved. This CDR3 has 16 residues. Germline V CDR1 and CDR2: SGHDN, FVKESK. This chain's CDR3 is CASGQAQIRVNTEAFF. DNA of the CDR3: TGTGCCAGCGGCCAAGCCCAAATTAGGGTGAACACTGAAGCTTTCTTT.

Comments on this clonotype: The junction and the germline gene differ at one end; a read error may be behind it. CDR3 residues: CASSWDSRSGNTVYF. The DNA for the CDR3 is TGTGCCAGCAGTTGGGACAGCCGCTCTGGAAACACCGTATATTTT. The chain uses TRBV27 and TRBJ1-3; 7 positions agree with TRBD1. Germline CDR1 MNHEY, CDR2 SMNVEV (reference sequence). The CDR3 has 15 residues.

At least ten counts were recorded for this clonotype. The rearrangement links TRBV7-2 to TRBJ1-2; 10 bases match TRBD1. The CDR3 is 17 residues long. Unmatched junction bases numbered 7, after V lost 3 bases and J lost 0 bases. The germline V gene has CDR1 SGHTA and CDR2 FQGNSA. In DNA, the CDR3 is TGTGCCAGCAGCTTCCAGACAGGGGGCCGATCTAACTATGGCTACACCTTC. It codes for CASSFQTGGRSNYGYTF.